The source of this T cell receptor (beta chain) is a study of breast tumors, draining lymph nodes, adjacent tissues. General observations from the study: The lymph node origin of tumor T cells was framed as consistent with a hypothesis, not demonstrated.

To note about this clonotype: Its antigen is unidentified.

TCRdb re-derived calls from the multiplex PCR reads in MiXCR, one entry per CDR3 protein. This table has 60,000 to 75,000 distinct CDR3 sequences, around three fifths appearing once. V was trimmed by 5 bases and J by 7 bases, leaving 15 bases between them. CDR3 length: 15 residues. Germline lookup yields CDR1 LNHDA and CDR2 SQIVND (reference sequence). This chain joins TRBV19 and TRBJ1-6; maybe TRBD1 (5 bases). The receptor's source is a female donor with breast cancer. Some clones in this sample may be carry-over from other donors' samples. Sequencing was performed on breast tumor tissue. CDR3 amino acids: CASSFGTSWNSPLHF. CDR3 DNA sequence: TGTGCCAGTAGTTTCGGGACCAGCTGGAATTCACCCCTCCACTTT.